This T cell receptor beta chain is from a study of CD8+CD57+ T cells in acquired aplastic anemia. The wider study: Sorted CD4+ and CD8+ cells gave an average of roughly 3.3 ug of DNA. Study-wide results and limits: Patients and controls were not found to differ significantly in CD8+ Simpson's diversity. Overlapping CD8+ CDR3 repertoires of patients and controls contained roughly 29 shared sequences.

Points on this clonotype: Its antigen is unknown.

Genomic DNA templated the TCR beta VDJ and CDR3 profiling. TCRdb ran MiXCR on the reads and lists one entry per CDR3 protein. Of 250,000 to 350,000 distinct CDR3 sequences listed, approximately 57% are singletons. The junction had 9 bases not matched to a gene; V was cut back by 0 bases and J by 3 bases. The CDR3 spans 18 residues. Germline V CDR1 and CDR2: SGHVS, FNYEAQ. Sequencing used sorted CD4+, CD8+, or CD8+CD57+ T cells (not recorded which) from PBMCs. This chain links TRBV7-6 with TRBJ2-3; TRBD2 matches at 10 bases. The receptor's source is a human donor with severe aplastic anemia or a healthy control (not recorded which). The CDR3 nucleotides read TGTGCCAGCAGCTTAGCGCGGTCTAGCGGGAGTGGAACAGATACGCAGTATTTT. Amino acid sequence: CASSLARSSGSGTDTQYF.